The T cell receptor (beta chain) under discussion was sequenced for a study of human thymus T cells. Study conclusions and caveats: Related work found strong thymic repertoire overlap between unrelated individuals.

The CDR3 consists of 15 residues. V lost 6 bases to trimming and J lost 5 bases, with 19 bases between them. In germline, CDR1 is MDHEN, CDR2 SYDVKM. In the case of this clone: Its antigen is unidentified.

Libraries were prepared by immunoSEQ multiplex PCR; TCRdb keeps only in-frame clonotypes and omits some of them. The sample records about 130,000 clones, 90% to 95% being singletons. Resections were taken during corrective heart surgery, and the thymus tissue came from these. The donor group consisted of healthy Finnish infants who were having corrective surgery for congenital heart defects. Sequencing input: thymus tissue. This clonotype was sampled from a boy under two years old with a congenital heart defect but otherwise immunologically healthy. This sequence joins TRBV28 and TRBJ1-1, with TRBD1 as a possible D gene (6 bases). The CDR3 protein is CASSPPAGQGTEAFF. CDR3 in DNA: TGTGCCAGCAGCCCACCGGCAGGGCAGGGGACTGAAGCTTTCTTT.